This record covers a single T cell receptor (beta chain). The data were taken from a study of spatial heterogeneity in lung cancer. Time point noted: sample taken at primary tumor resection. The donors were 70 or so patients with non-small cell lung cancer that was early-stage and untreated. Sequencing of whole RNA from tumor, nontumor lung or frozen PBMC involved no sorting. Individual TCR cDNA molecules each bore their own unique molecular identifier. TCRdb independently ran MiXCR on the 5' RACE reads; one entry per CDR3 protein. The sample lists approximately 1,800 distinct CDR3 sequences, about 13% seen once, with around 13% in the top ten. V was cut by 5 bases and J by 7 bases, with 15 bases left in between. This CDR3 is 14 amino acids long.

The clonotype was recovered from a female donor with early-stage non-small cell lung cancer. The V call is TRBV12-3 or TRBV12-4, the J call TRBJ2-1; D might be TRBD2 (5 bases). The material was normal lung tissue next to the tumor, obtained at surgery. Here the CDR3 DNA reads TGTGCCAGCAGTGCGGACTGGGGTCGGAATGAGCAGTTCTTC. Amino acids: CASSADWGRNEQFF.